A single sample gave rise to the 5 T cell receptor beta chains below, sequenced in a study of T cell clones after liver transplantation. TCRdb's copy holds only in-frame clones and misses some; the assay was immunoSEQ multiplex PCR. The sample holds tens of thousands of clones; about 84% are singletons and the top ten take more than 0.45%. The sequenced sample was CD4+ T cells from blood, obtained around 45 months after liver transplant. These receptors were collected from a human patient who received a liver transplant. Some of these T cells may belong to the graft donor.

The CDR3 loop is CASSFETTGASYGYTF. The CDR3 coding sequence is TGCGCCAGCAGCTTCGAGACGACAGGGGCCAGCTATGGCTACACCTTC. The chain combines TRBV5-1 with TRBJ1-2; 8 nucleotides line up with TRBD1. The CDR3 spans 16 residues. With 2 bases clipped from V and 4 bases from J, the junction kept 10 bases outside the gene matches. Per germline, CDR1 SGHRS and CDR2 YFSETQ.

V and J are TRBV28 and TRBJ1-2, with 7 positions matching TRBD1. This CDR3 is 15 amino acids long. Looked up from germline, CDR1 is MDHEN and CDR2 is SYDVKM. V was clipped by 6 bases and J by 2 bases; unmatched bases: 9. The CDR3 DNA sequence: TGTGCCAGCAGCCCTAACAGGGGCCGAAACTATGGCTACACCTTC. Amino acids: CASSPNRGRNYGYTF.

The J gene is TRBJ2-7, the V gene TRBV5-1, with 7 bases that match TRBD2. CDR3 size: 14 residues. Trimming took 0 bases from V and 5 from J; bases not matched to a gene: 5. Germline loops: CDR1 SGHRS, CDR2 YFSETQ. The DNA for the CDR3 is TGCGCCAGCAGCTTGGAGGTAGCGGGTAACGAGCAGTACTTC. Its protein is CASSLEVAGNEQYF.

The chain combines TRBV27 with TRBJ2-1; D is unresolved. V was trimmed by 8 bases and J by 8 bases, leaving 10 bases between them. CDR1 MNHEY and CDR2 SMNVEV come from the germline V gene (reference sequence). The CDR3 loop spans 11 amino acids. The CDR3 region is CASLTRDEQFF. Written as DNA, the CDR3 is TGTGCCAGCCTTACACGTGATGAGCAGTTCTTC.

The chain couples TRBV18 to TRBJ2-3; 11 nucleotides line up with TRBD2. Trimming cost V 4 bases and J 3 bases; bases outside gene matches: 6. Germline lookup yields CDR1 KGHSH and CDR2 LQKENI. CDR3 length: 16 amino acids. The CDR3 protein is CASSHRGLAGTDTQYF. Here the CDR3 DNA reads TGTGCCAGCTCACACCGTGGACTAGCGGGTACAGATACGCAGTATTTT.